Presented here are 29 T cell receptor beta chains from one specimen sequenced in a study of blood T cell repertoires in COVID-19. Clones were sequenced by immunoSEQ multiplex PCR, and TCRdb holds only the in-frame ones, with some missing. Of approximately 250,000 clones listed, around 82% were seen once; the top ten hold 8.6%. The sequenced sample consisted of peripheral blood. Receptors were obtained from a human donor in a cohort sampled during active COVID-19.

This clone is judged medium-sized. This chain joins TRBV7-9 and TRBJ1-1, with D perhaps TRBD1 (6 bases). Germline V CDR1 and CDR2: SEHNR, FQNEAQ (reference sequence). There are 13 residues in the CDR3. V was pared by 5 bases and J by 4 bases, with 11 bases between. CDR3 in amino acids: CASSHTGTTEAFF. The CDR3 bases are TGTGCCAGCAGCCATACAGGGACCACTGAAGCTTTCTTT.

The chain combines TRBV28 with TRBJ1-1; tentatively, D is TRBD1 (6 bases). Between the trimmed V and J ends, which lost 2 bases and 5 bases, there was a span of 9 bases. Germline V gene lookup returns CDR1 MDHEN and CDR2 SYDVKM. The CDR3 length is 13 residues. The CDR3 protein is CASSLRTATEAFF. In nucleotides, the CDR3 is TGTGCCAGCAGTTTAAGGACAGCTACTGAAGCTTTCTTT.

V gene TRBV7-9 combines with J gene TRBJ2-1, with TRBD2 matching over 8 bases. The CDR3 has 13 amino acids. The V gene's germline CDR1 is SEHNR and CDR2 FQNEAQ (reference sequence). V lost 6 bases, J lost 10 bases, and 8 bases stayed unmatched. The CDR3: CASSPRTSWEQFF. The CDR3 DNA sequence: TGTGCCAGCAGTCCCCGGACTAGCTGGGAGCAGTTCTTC.

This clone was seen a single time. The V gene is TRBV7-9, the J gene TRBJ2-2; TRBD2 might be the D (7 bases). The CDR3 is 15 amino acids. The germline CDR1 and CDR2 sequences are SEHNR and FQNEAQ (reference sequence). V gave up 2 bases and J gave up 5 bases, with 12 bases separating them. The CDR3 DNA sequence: TGTGCCAGCAGCTTACGGGGGGCCGTGACCGGGGAGCTGTTTTTT. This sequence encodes CASSLRGAVTGELFF.

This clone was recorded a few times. The CDR3 protein is CASSQDTAGLAGGNEQFF. Here the CDR3 DNA reads TGTGCCAGCAGCCAAGATACGGCTGGACTAGCGGGAGGGAACGAGCAGTTCTTC. The gene calls are TRBV14 and TRBJ2-1, with TRBD2 matching 15 bases. CDR3 length: 18 amino acids. V gave up 0 bases and J gave up 10 bases; unmatched junction bases: 10. Germline V gene lookup returns CDR1 SGHDN and CDR2 FVKESK.

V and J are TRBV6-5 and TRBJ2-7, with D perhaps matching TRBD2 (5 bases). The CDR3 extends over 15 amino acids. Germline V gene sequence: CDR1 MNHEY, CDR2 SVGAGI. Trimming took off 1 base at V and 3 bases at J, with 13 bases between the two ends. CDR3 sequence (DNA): TGTGCCAGCAGTTACTATCGGGGTCCTAACTACGAGCAGTACTTC. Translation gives CASSYYRGPNYEQYF.

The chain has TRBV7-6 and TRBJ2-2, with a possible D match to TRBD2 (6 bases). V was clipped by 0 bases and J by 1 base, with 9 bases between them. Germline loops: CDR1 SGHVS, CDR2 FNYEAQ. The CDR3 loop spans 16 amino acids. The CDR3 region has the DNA TGTGCCAGCAGCTTAGCGCTGGGAGGGAACACCGGGGAGCTGTTTTTT. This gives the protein CASSLALGGNTGELFF.

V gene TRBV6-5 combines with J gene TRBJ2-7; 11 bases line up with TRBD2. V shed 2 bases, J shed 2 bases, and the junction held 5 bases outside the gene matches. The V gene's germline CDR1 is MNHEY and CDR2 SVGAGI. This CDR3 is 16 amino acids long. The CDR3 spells CASSYRVAGGPYEQYF. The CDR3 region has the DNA TGTGCCAGCAGTTACCGGGTAGCGGGAGGGCCCTACGAGCAGTACTTC.

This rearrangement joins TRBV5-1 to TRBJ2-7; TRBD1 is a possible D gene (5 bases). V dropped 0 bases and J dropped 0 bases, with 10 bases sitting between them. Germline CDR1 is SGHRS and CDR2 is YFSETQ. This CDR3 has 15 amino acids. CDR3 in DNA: TGCGCCAGCAGCTTGGCTCAGGGTGGCTCCTACGAGCAGTACTTC. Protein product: CASSLAQGGSYEQYF.

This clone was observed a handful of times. The CDR3 loop is CASGHAGELWSYNEQFF. CDR3 DNA sequence: TGTGCTAGTGGTCATGCGGGAGAATTGTGGTCCTACAATGAGCAGTTCTTC. V and J are TRBV12-5 and TRBJ2-1, with 7 bases matching TRBD2. The junction had 11 bases not matched to a gene; V was cut back by 5 bases and J by 1 base. This CDR3 region has 17 residues. CDR1 and CDR2 (germline): LGHNT, FRNRAP. Full variable domain (missing parts from reference TRBV12-5 and TRBJ2-1): DARVTQTPRHKVTEMGQEVTMRCQPILGHNTVFWYRQTMMQGLELLAYFRNRAPLDDSGMPKDRFSAEMPDATLATLKIQPSEPRDSAVYFCASGHAGELWSYNEQFFGPGTRLTVL.

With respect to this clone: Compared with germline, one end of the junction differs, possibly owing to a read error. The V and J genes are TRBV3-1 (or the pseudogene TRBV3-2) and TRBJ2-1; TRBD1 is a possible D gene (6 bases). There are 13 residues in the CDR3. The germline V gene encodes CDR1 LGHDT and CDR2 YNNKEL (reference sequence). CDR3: CTSSQAGVNEQFF. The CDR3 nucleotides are TGTACCAGCAGCCAAGCAGGGGTGAATGAGCAGTTCTTC.

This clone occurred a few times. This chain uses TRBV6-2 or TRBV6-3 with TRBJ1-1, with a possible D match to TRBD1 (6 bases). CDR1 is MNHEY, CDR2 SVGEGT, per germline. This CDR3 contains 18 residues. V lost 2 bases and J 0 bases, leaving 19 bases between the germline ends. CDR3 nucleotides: TGTGCCAGCAGTTACGGTCCCCGGTCAGGGGCTATGAACACTGAAGCTTTCTTT. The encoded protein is CASSYGPRSGAMNTEAFF.

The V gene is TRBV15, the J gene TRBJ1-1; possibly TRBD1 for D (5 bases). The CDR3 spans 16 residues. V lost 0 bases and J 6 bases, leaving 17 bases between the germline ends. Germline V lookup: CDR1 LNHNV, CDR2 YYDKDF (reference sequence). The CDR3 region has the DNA TGTGCCACCAGCAGAGATCGTGGAGGGGCGGGAGCTGAAGCTTTCTTT. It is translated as CATSRDRGGAGAEAFF.

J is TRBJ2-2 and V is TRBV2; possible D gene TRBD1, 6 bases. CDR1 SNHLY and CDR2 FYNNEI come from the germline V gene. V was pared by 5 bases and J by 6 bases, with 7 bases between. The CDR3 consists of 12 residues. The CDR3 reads CASSYRAGELFF. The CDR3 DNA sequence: TGTGCCAGCAGTTACAGGGCCGGGGAGCTGTTTTTT.

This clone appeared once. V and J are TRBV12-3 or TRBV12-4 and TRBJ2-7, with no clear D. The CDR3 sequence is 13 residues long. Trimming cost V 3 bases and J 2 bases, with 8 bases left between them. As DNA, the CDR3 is TGTGCCAGCAGTTTTGGCGGTCCCTACGAGCAGTACTTC. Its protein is CASSFGGPYEQYF.

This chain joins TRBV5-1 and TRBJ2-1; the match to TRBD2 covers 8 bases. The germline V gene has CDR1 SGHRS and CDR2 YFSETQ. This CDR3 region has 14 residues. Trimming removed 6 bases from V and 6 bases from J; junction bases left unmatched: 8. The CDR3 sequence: CASTGVAGPNEQFF. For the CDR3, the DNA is TGCGCCAGCACCGGGGTAGCGGGACCCAATGAGCAGTTCTTC.

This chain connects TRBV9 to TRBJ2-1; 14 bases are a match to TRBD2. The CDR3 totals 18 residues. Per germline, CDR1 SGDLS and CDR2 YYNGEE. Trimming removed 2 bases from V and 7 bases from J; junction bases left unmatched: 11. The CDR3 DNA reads TGTGCCAGCAGCGTCTTCGGACTAGCGGGGGGTACAGGGAATGAGCAGTTCTTC. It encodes CASSVFGLAGGTGNEQFF.

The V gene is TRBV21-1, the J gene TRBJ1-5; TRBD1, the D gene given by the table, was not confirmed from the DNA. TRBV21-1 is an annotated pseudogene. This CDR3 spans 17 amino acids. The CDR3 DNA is TGTGCCAGCAGCTCCCGGACAGAAGATAGATGCAATCAGCCCCAGCATTTT. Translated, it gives CASSSRTEDRCNQPQHF.

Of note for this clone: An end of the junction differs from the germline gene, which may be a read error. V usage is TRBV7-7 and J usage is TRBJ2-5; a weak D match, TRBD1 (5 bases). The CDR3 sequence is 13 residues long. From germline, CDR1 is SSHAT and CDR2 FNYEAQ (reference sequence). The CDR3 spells CASSWTRQETQYF. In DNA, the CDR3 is TGTGCTAGCAGCTGGACACGTCAAGAGACCCAGTACTTC.

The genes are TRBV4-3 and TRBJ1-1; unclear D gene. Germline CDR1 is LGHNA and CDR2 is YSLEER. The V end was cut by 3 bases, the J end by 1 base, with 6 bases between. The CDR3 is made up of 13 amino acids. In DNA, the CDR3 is TGCGCCAGCAGCCAGGGAGGGAACACTGAAGCTTTCTTT. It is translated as CASSQGGNTEAFF.

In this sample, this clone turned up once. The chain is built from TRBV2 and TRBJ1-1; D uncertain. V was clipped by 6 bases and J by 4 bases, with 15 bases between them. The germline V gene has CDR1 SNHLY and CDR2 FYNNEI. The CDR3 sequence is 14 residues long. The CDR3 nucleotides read TGTGCCAGCAGGGAAACGACAATTGGCACTGAAGCTTTCTTT. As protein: CASRETTIGTEAFF.

The CDR3, as DNA: TGTGCCAGCAGCTTACATCGGGAAAGTGGAAACACCATATATTTT. The encoded protein is CASSLHRESGNTIYF. The V gene is TRBV7-2, the J gene TRBJ1-3, with D unclear. The germline V and J ends were trimmed by 2 bases and 3 bases, with 11 bases remaining between them. In germline, CDR1 is SGHTA, CDR2 FQGNSA. The CDR3 loop spans 15 amino acids.

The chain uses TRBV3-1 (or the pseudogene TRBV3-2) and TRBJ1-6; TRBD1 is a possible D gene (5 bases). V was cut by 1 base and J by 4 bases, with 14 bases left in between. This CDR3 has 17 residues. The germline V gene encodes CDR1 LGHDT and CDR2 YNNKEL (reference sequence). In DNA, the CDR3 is TGTGCCAGCAGCCAAGGATCAGGAACAGGATATAATTCACCCCTCCACTTT. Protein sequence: CASSQGSGTGYNSPLHF.

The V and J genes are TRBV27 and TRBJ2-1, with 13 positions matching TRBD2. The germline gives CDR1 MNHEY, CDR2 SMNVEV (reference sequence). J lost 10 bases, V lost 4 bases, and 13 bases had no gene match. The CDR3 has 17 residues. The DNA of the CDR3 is TGTGCCAGCAGTTCGGCCCGACTAGCGGGAGGTTTGACCGAGCAGTTCTTC. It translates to CASSSARLAGGLTEQFF.

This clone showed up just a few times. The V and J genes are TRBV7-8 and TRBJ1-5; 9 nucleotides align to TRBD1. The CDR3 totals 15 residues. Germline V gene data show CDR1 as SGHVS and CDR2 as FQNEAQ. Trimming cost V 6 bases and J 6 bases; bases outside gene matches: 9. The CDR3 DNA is TGTGCCAGCAGGACTGCCGGGACAGGGACTCAGCCCCAGCATTTT. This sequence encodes CASRTAGTGTQPQHF.

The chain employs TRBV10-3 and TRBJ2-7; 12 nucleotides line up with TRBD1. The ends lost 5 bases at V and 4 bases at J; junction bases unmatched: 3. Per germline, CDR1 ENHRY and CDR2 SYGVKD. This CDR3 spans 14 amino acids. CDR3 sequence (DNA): TGTGCCATCAGTTTGGGACAGGGGGCTTACGAGCAGTACTTC. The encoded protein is CAISLGQGAYEQYF.

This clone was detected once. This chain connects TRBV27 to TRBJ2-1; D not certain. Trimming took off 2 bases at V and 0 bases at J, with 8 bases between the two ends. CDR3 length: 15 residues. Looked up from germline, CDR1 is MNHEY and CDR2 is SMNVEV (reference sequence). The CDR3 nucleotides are TGTGCCAGCAGTTTAACAGTGACCTCCTACAATGAGCAGTTCTTC. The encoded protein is CASSLTVTSYNEQFF.

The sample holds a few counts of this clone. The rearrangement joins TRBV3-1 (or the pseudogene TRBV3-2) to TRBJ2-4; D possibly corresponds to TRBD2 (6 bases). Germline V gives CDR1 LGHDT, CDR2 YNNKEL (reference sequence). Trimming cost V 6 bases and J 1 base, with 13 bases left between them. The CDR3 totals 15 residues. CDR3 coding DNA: TGTGCCAGCAGAGGTGGCGGGGCGGCCAAAAACATTCAGTACTTC. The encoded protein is CASRGGGAAKNIQYF.

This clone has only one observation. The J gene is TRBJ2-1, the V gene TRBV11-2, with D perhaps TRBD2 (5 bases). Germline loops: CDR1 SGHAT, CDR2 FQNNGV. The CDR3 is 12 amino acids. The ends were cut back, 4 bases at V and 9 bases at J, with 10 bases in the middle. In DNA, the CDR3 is TGTGCCAGCAGCTGGAGCGGACCTGAGCAGTTCTTC. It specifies CASSWSGPEQFF.